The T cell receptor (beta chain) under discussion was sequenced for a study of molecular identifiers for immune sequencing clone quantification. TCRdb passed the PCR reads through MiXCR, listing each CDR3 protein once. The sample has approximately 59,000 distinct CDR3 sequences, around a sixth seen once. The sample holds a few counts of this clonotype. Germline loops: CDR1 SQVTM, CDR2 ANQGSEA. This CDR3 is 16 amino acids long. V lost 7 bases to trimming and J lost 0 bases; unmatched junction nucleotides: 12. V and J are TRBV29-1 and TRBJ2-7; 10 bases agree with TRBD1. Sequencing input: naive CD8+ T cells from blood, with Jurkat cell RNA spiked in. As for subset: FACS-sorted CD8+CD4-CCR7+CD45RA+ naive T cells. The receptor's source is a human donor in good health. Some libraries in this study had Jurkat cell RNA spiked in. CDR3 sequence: CSAITSGTGDSYEQYF. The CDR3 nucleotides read TGCAGCGCTATAACCTCCGGGACAGGGGACTCCTACGAGCAGTACTTC.